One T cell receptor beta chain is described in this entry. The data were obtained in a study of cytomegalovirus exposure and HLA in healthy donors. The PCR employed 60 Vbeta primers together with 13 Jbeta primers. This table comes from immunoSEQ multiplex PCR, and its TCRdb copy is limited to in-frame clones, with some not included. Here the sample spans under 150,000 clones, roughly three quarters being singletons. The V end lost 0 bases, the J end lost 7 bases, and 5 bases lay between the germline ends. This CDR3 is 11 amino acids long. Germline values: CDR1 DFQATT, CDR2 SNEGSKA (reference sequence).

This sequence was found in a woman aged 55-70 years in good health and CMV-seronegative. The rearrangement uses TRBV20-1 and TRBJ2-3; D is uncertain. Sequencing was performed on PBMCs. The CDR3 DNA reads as TGCAGTGCTAGAGATTCTCATACGCAGTATTTT. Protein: CSARDSHTQYF.